The 21 T cell receptor beta chains reported below all come from one sample, sequenced in a study of T cells in women clearing cervical HPV infection. Assay: immunoSEQ multiplex PCR; the TCRdb copy retains only in-frame clones and omits some. The sample totals approximately 39,000 clones; its top ten clones hold about 1.7%. Specimen: blood buffy coat. These TCRs come from a woman between 18 and 69 years old with a cervical HPV16 infection that either progressed to CIN3+ or cleared (not recorded which).

With regard to this clone: The sequenced fragment ends 3 residues before the CDR3 boundary, so the rest is inferred from the germline J gene. The chain employs TRBV4-1 and TRBJ2-2; a weak D match, TRBD2 (6 bases). The length of the CDR3 is 15 residues. Germline CDR1 and CDR2: MGHRA and YSYEKL. The CDR3: CASSQAGGDFEKLFF. The covered CDR3 bases are TGCGCCAGCAGCCAAGCCGGGGGAGACTTTGAAAAG.

To note about this clone: The CDR3 extends 3 residues past the end of the read, so its final part is completed from the germline J gene. J is TRBJ1-2 and V is TRBV6-2 or TRBV6-3; maybe TRBD1 (5 bases). This CDR3 contains 12 residues. Germline assignment: CDR1 MNHEY and CDR2 SVGEGT. CDR3 DNA, as far as it was read: TGTGCCAGCAGTTATACAGGCTACGAC. Translated, it gives CASSYTGYD. The whole CDR3 protein is CASSYTGYDYTF.

On this clone: Read sequence stops 3 residues before the CDR3 end, and the germline J gene provides the missing end. The gene calls are TRBV2 and TRBJ2-2; D remains unclear. Trimming took off 3 bases at V and 0 bases at J, with 11 bases between the two ends. Germline V gene lookup returns CDR1 SNHLY and CDR2 FYNNEI. The CDR3 has 16 amino acids. This CDR3 is CASSDISIANTGELFF. The CDR3 bases that were read are TGTGCCAGCAGTGATATTTCCATAGCGAACACCGGGGAG.

The sequenced CDR3 bases are TGCAGTGCCATTCTCGGCACTAGCGGGGGGGTTACAGATACG. The encoded protein is CSAILGTSGGVTDT. Given in full, the CDR3 is CSAILGTSGGVTDTQYF. The chain employs TRBV20-1 and TRBJ2-3, with TRBD2 matching over 13 bases. The read terminates 3 residues before the CDR3 end, so the remaining end is supplied by the germline J gene. The CDR3 is 17 residues long. Germline assignment: CDR1 DFQATT and CDR2 SNEGSKA (reference sequence). The V and J ends lost 6 bases and 3 bases, in that order; junction bases with no gene match: 12.

Regarding this clone: The read falls 3 residues short of the CDR3 end, and the missing part is taken from the germline J gene. V and J are TRBV20-1 and TRBJ2-2; 8 nucleotides match TRBD1. The CDR3 runs 16 residues. V lost 0 bases to trimming and J lost 3 bases; unmatched junction nucleotides: 6. Germline-derived CDR1 and CDR2 are DFQATT and SNEGSKA (reference sequence). The CDR3 loop reads CSARDFRGRDTGELFF. The DNA read from the CDR3 is TGCAGTGCTAGAGATTTCAGGGGGCGGGACACCGGGGAG.

About this clone: The read terminates 3 residues ahead of where the CDR3 ends, so the germline J gene completes it. This sequence joins TRBV7-9 and TRBJ2-3; 9 nucleotides align to TRBD1. The length of the CDR3 is 15 residues. CDR1 is SEHNR, CDR2 FQNEAQ, per germline (reference sequence). CDR3 in amino acids: CASSFGDRDEETQYF. The CDR3 DNA, read in part, is TGTGCCAGCAGCTTCGGGGACAGGGATGAAGAGACG.

Remarks on this clone: The CDR3 extends 3 residues past the end of the read, so its final part is completed from the germline J gene. This rearrangement joins TRBV5-1 to TRBJ1-1, with 7 bases aligning to TRBD1. V lost 0 bases and J lost 5; bases outside the gene matches: 1. Per germline, CDR1 SGHRS and CDR2 YFSETQ. The CDR3 extends over 13 amino acids. The sequenced CDR3 bases are TGCGCCAGCAGCTTGGACAGGGGAACTGAA. Translation gives CASSLDRGTE. The whole CDR3 region reads CASSLDRGTEAFF.

Comment on this clone: Read data end 3 residues before the CDR3 end; the end is taken from the germline J gene. V gene TRBV7-9 combines with J gene TRBJ2-5; D remains ambiguous. Per germline, CDR1 SEHNR and CDR2 FQNEAQ (reference sequence). The CDR3 has 14 residues. The germline V and J ends were trimmed by 4 bases and 1 base, with 10 bases remaining between them. This CDR3 reads CASSYLAPQETQYF. The sequenced CDR3 bases are TGTGCCAGCAGCTACTTAGCACCCCAAGAGACC.

On this clone itself: The observed sequence ends 3 residues before the CDR3 terminus, with the missing tail filled in from the germline J gene. The chain recombines TRBV20-1 with TRBJ2-5; 9 bases line up with TRBD2. V lost 7 bases and J lost 5; bases outside the gene matches: 5. This CDR3 comprises 12 residues. Germline V CDR1 and CDR2: DFQATT, SNEGSKA (reference sequence). Incomplete CDR3 DNA: TGCAGTGGCAGCGGGGGGCGGGAGACC. Translation gives CSGSGGRET. The CDR3 in its entirety is CSGSGGRETQYF.

On this clone itself: Read coverage stops 3 residues before the CDR3 terminus; the germline J gene supplies the remainder. This chain joins TRBV27 and TRBJ2-1, with TRBD1 matching 10 bases. J gave up 3 bases and V 3 bases, and 2 bases lay outside the gene matches. The CDR3 has 15 residues. The V gene's germline CDR1 is MNHEY and CDR2 SMNVEV (reference sequence). The chain's CDR3 is CASSFGTGDYNEQFF. The CDR3 bases that were read are TGTGCCAGCAGTTTTGGGACAGGGGACTACAATGAG.

To note about this clone: The read halts 3 residues ahead of the CDR3 end, with the missing end drawn from the germline J gene. The chain joins TRBV11-2 to TRBJ2-3, with TRBD1 identical over 8 bases. The CDR3 totals 15 residues. After removal of 2 bases from V and 4 bases from J, the junction contained 5 bases not matched to a gene. Per the germline V gene, CDR1 is SGHAT and CDR2 is FQNNGV. Partial CDR3 DNA: TGTGCCAGCAGCTTACGGCCAGGGGGCGCAGATACG. Protein: CASSLRPGGADT. From start to end, the CDR3 is CASSLRPGGADTQYF.

A remark on this clone: The sequenced fragment ends 3 residues before the CDR3 boundary, so the rest is inferred from the germline J gene. The rearrangement joins TRBV5-8 to TRBJ2-7; TRBD1 matches 7 bases. V lost 4 bases, J lost 2 bases, and 6 bases stayed unmatched. The V gene's germline CDR1 is SGHTS and CDR2 YDEGEE. The CDR3 length is 14 residues. The sequenced part of the CDR3 DNA is TGTGCCAGCAGCCTACGACAGGGACCCTACGAG. Residues: CASSLRQGPYE. The CDR3 in its entirety is CASSLRQGPYEQYF.

A word on this clone: The CDR3 end lies 3 residues beyond the end of the read and is filled in from the germline J gene. The gene calls are TRBV5-1 and TRBJ2-2; D unclear. Germline CDR1 reads SGHRS; CDR2 reads YFSETQ. This CDR3 comprises 14 residues. V was pared by 5 bases and J by 3 bases, with 11 bases between. The CDR3 bases that were read are TGCGCCAGCAGTTGGGCCACCGACACCGGGGAG. It codes for CASSWATDTGE. Given in full, the CDR3 is CASSWATDTGELFF.

Concerning this clone itself: The CDR3 goes on 3 residues after the read ends, and that part is filled in from the germline J gene. V usage is TRBV7-9 and J usage is TRBJ2-4, with a weak D call TRBD2 (6 bases). Germline CDR1 reads SEHNR; CDR2 reads FQNEAQ (reference sequence). V was pared by 4 bases and J by 0 bases, with 10 bases between. There are 15 residues in the CDR3. CDR3 in amino acids: CASSSPGLAKNIQYF. The CDR3 bases that were read are TGTGCCAGCAGCTCCCCGGGACTAGCCAAAAACATT.

CDR3 region: CAISDGVQAFF. Incomplete CDR3 DNA: TGTGCCATCAGTGACGGGGTCCAA. The rearrangement joins TRBV10-3 to TRBJ1-1; D is uncertain. The sequence runs out 3 residues before the end of the CDR3; the remainder is reconstructed from the germline J gene. The CDR3 contains 11 residues. Germline loops: CDR1 ENHRY, CDR2 SYGVKD.

Points on this clone: With the read ending 3 residues before the CDR3 end, the germline J gene is used to fill in that end. The gene calls are TRBV4-1 and TRBJ2-1; unclear D gene. Germline CDR1 reads MGHRA; CDR2 reads YSYEKL. V lost 3 bases, J lost 4 bases, and 13 bases lay in between. This CDR3 contains 15 residues. CDR3 protein: CASSQPFSPYNEQFF. The sequenced part of the CDR3 DNA is TGCGCCAGCAGCCAGCCATTTAGCCCATACAATGAG.

With respect to this clone: The observed sequence ends 3 residues before the CDR3 terminus, with the missing tail filled in from the germline J gene. V usage is TRBV30 and J usage is TRBJ2-7; TRBD2 matches 10 bases. The ends lost 0 bases at V and 6 bases at J; junction bases unmatched: 2. The CDR3 extends over 13 amino acids. The germline gives CDR1 GTSNPN, CDR2 SVGIG (reference sequence). This CDR3 reads CAWSVAGGPEQYF. The CDR3 bases that were read are TGTGCCTGGAGTGTAGCGGGGGGGCCCGAG.

As to this clone: The sequence runs out 3 residues before the end of the CDR3; the remainder is reconstructed from the germline J gene. This chain connects TRBV5-1 to TRBJ2-1, with TRBD1 matching 8 bases. Germline V gene data show CDR1 as SGHRS and CDR2 as YFSETQ. After removal of 0 bases from V and 3 bases from J, the junction contained 2 bases not matched to a gene. The CDR3 is made up of 15 amino acids. CDR3 loop: CASSLVGQDYNEQFF. Incomplete CDR3 DNA: TGCGCCAGCAGCTTGGTGGGACAGGACTACAATGAG.

On this clone: Read sequence stops 3 residues before the CDR3 end, and the germline J gene provides the missing end. V gene TRBV7-2 combines with J gene TRBJ2-7, with unresolved D. The germline V gene has CDR1 SGHTA and CDR2 FQGNSA. The CDR3 loop spans 14 amino acids. V lost 3 bases to trimming and J lost 0 bases, with 9 bases between them. CDR3 bases read: TGTGCCAGCAGCTTTGGGCTTAACTCCTACGAG. Encoded protein: CASSFGLNSYE. The full CDR3 protein reads CASSFGLNSYEQYF.

As for this clone: Coverage ceases 3 residues before the CDR3 finishes, and the germline J gene fills in the end. The chain carries TRBV18 and TRBJ1-1, with TRBD1 matching 7 bases. CDR3 length equals 13 residues. The V gene's germline CDR1 is KGHSH and CDR2 LQKENI. The CDR3 loop reads CASSPRGGSEAFF. The sequenced CDR3 bases are TGTGCCAGCTCACCAAGAGGGGGCAGCGAA.

As to this clone: The CDR3 end falls 3 residues outside the read, so it is completed with the germline J gene. This chain connects TRBV3-1 (or the pseudogene TRBV3-2) to TRBJ2-2, with TRBD1 matching 11 bases. V was clipped by 4 bases and J by 6 bases; unmatched bases: 4. CDR1 is LGHDT, CDR2 YNNKEL, per germline (reference sequence). The CDR3 runs to 15 residues. CDR3 loop: CASSLGTGGAGELFF. The CDR3 bases that were read are TGTGCCAGCAGCCTAGGGACAGGGGGTGCCGGGGAG.